This TCR beta chain was sequenced during a study of cytomegalovirus exposure and HLA in healthy donors. The PCR made use of 60 Vbeta and 13 Jbeta primers. Repertoires were generated with immunoSEQ multiplex PCR, while TCRdb's copy carries only in-frame clones and drops some. The sample lists more than 80,000 clones, about 84% occurring once. Study-wide results and caveats: Altogether, 150 to 200 TCR beta chains were recorded as cytomegalovirus-associated. Previous analysis showed most TCR beta V segments were productive about 90% or about 30% of the time. It was only CMV serostatus that was available as immune exposure information. Later analysis demonstrated an association between a missense DCLRE1C variant and TCR beta V- and J-gene trimming.

As concerns this clone: Antigen: not known. The same CDR3 arises from other DNA sequences in this sample as well.

Unmatched junction bases numbered 6, after V lost 9 bases and J lost 1 base. The CDR3 extends over 14 amino acids. The germline V gene encodes CDR1 SNHLY and CDR2 FYNNEI. The sequenced material came from PBMCs. The clonotype was recovered from a girl aged 2-9 years in good health and CMV-seropositive. This chain joins TRBV2 and TRBJ1-5, with 7 bases that match TRBD1. The CDR3 protein is CASSSGQSNQPQHF. The CDR3 bases are TGTGCCAGTAGTTCGGGACAGAGCAATCAGCCCCAGCATTTT.